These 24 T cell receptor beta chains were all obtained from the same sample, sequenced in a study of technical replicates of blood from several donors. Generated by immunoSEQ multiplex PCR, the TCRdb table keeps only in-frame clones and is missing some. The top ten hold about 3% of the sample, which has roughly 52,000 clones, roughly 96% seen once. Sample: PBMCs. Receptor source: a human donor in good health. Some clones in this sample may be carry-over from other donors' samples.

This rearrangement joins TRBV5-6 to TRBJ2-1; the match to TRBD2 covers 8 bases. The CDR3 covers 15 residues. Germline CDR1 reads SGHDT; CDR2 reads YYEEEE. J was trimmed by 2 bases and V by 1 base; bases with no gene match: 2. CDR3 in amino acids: CASSLSLAAYNEQFF. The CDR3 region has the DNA TGTGCCAGCAGCTTGTCACTAGCGGCCTACAATGAGCAGTTCTTC.

The CDR3 here is CASSRGGAGDEQFF. DNA of the CDR3: TGTGCCAGCAGCCGAGGGGGGGCCGGGGATGAGCAGTTCTTC. The V gene is TRBV11-3, the J gene TRBJ2-1, with D possibly TRBD2 on 7 matching bases. V lost 5 bases and J lost 8, with 16 bases in between. This CDR3 is built from 14 residues. Per the germline V gene, CDR1 is SGHNT and CDR2 is YENEEA.

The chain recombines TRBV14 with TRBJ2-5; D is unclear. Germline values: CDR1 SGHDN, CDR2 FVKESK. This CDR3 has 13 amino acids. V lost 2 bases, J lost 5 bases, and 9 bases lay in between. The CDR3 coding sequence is TGTGCCAGCAGCCAAAAGCTCTGGGAGACCCAGTACTTC. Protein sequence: CASSQKLWETQYF.

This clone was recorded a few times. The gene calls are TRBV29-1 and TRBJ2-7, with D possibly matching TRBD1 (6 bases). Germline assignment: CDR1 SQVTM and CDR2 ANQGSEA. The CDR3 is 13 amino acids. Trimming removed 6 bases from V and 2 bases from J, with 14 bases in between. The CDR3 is CSVRVTGAYEQYF. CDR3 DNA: TGCAGCGTGAGGGTGACAGGAGCCTACGAGCAGTACTTC.

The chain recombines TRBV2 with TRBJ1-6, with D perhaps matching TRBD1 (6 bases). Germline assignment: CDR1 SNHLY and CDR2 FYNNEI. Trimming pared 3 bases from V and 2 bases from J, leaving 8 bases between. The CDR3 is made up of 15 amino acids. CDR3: CASSEDSPYNSPLHF. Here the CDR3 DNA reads TGTGCCAGCAGTGAGGACAGCCCCTATAATTCACCCCTCCACTTT. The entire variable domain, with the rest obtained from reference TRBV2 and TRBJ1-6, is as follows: EPEVTQTPSHQVTQMGQEVILRCVPISNHLYFYWYRQILGQKVEFLVSFYNNEISEKSEIFDDQFSVERPDGSNFTLKIRSTKLEDSAMYFCASSEDSPYNSPLHFGNGTRLTVT.

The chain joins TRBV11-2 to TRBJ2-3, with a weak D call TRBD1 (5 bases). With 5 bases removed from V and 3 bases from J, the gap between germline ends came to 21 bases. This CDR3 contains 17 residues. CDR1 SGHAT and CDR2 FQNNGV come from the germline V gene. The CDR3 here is CASSQFPGPQSTDTQYF. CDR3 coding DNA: TGTGCCAGCAGCCAGTTCCCAGGGCCACAAAGTACAGATACGCAGTATTTT.

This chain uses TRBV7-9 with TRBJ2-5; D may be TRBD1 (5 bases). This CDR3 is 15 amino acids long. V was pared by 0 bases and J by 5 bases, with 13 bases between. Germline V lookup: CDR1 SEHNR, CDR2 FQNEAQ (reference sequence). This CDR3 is CASSLAGQGRETQYF. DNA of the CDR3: TGTGCCAGCAGCTTAGCTGGGCAGGGCAGGGAGACCCAGTACTTC.

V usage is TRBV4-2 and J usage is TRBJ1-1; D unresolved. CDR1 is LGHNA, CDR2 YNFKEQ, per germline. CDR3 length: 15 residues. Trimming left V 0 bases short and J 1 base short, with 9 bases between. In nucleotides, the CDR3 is TGTGCCAGCAGCCAAGATTTGGCCAAGAACACTGAAGCTTTCTTT. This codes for CASSQDLAKNTEAFF.

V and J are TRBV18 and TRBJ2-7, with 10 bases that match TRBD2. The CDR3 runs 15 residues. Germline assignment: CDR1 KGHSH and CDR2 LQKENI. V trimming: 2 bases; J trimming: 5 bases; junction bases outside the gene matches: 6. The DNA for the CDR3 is TGTGCCAGCTCACCAGGGCTAGCGGGAGCGGACGAGCAGTACTTC. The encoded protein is CASSPGLAGADEQYF.

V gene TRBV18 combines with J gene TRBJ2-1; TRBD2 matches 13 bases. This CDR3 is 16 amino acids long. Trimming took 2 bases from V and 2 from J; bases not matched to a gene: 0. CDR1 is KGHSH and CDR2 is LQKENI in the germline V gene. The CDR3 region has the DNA TGTGCCAGCTCACCAGGGACTAGCGGGGCCTACAATGAGCAGTTCTTC. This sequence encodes CASSPGTSGAYNEQFF.

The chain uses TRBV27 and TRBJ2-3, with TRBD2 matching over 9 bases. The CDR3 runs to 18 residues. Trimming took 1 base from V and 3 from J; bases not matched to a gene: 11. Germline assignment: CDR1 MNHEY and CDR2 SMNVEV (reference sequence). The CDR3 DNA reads TGTGCCAGCAGTTTATTGGCTGGCGGGAGGGCCTGGACAGATACGCAGTATTTT. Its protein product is CASSLLAGGRAWTDTQYF.

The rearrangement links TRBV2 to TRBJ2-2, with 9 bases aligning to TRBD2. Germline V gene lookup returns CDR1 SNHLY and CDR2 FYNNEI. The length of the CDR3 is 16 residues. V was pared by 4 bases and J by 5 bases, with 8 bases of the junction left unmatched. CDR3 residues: CASSGSAGGSTGELFF. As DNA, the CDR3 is TGTGCCAGCAGTGGATCGGCGGGGGGGAGTACCGGGGAGCTGTTTTTT.

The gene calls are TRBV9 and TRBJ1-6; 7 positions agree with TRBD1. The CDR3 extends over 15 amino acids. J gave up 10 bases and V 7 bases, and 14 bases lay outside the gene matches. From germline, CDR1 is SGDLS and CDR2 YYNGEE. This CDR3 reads CASGASDRVGSPLHF. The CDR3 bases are TGTGCCAGCGGGGCTTCCGACAGGGTCGGGTCACCCCTCCACTTT.

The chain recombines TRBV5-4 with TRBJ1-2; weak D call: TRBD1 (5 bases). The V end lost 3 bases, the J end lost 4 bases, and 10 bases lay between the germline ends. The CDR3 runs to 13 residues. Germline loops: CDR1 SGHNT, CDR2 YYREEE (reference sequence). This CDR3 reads CASSSDGGYGYTF. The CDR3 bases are TGTGCCAGCAGCTCTGACGGGGGCTATGGCTACACCTTC.

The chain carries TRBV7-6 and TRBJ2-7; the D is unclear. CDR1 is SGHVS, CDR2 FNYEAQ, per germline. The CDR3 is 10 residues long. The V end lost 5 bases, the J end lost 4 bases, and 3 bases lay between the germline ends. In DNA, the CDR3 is TGTGCCAGCAGCGCGTACGAGCAGTACTTC. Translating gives CASSAYEQYF.

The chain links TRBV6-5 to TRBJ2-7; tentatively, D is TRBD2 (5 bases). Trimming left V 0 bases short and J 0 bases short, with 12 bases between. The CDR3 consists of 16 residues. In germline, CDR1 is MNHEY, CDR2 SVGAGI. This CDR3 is CASSYSNGKSSYEQYF. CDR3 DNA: TGTGCCAGCAGTTACTCGAACGGGAAGAGCTCCTACGAGCAGTACTTC.

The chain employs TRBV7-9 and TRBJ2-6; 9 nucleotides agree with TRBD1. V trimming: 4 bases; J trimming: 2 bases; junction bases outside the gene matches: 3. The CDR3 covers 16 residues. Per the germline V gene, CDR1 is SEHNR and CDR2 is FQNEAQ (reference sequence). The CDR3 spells CASSSNRGPGANVLTF. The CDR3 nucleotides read TGTGCCAGCAGCTCGAACAGGGGGCCTGGGGCCAACGTCCTGACTTTC.

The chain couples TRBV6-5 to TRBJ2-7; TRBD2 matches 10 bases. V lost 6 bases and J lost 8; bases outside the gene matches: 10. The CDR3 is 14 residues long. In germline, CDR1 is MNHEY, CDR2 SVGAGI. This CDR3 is CASRGTSDPLKQYF. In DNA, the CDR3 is TGTGCCAGCAGAGGGACTAGCGACCCCTTGAAGCAGTACTTC.

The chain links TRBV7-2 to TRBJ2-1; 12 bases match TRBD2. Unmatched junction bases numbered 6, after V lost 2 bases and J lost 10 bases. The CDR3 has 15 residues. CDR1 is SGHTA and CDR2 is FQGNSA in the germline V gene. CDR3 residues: CASSLRASGGEEQFF. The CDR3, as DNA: TGTGCCAGCAGCTTAAGGGCTAGCGGGGGGGAGGAGCAGTTCTTC.

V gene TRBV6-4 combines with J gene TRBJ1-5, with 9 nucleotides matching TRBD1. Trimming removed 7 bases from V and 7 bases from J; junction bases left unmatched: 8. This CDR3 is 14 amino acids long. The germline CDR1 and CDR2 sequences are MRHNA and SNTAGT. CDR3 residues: CASTPGQGRQPQHF. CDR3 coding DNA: TGTGCCAGCACCCCGGGACAGGGAAGGCAGCCCCAGCATTTT.

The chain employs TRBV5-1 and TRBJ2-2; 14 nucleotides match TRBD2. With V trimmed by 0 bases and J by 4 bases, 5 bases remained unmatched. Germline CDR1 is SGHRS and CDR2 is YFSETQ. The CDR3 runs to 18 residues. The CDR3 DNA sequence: TGCGCCAGCAGCTTGGTTGCGACTAGCGGGAGGGGCACCGGGGAGCTGTTTTTT. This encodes CASSLVATSGRGTGELFF.

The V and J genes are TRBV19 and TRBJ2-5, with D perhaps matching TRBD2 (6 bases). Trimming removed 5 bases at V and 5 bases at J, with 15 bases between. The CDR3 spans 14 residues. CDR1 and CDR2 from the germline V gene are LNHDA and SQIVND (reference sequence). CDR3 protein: CASSGGTVTETQYF. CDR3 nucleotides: TGTGCCAGTAGTGGAGGGACGGTCACGGAGACCCAGTACTTC. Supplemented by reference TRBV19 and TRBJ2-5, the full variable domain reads DGGITQSPKYLFRKEGQNVTLSCEQNLNHDAMYWYRQDPGQGLRLIYYSQIVNDFQKGDIAEGYSVSREKKESFPLTVTSAQKNPTAFYLCASSGGTVTETQYFGPGTRLLVL.

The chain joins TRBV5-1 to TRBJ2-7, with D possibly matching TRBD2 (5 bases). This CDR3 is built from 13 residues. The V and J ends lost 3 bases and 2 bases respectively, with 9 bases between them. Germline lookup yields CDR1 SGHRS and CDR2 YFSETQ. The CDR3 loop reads CASSWAGAYEQYF. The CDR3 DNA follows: TGCGCCAGCAGCTGGGCCGGGGCCTACGAGCAGTACTTC.

Here the CDR3 reads CASSPGTSGFTSSYEQYF. The DNA for the CDR3 is TGTGCCAGCAGCCCCGGGACTAGCGGGTTCACAAGCTCCTACGAGCAGTACTTC. This rearrangement joins TRBV7-2 to TRBJ2-7; 12 bases are a match to TRBD2. Germline CDR1 is SGHTA and CDR2 is FQGNSA. The CDR3 sequence is 18 residues long. Trimming took 5 bases from V and 0 from J; bases not matched to a gene: 11.